One sample yielded the 26 T cell receptor beta chains listed below, sequenced in a study of blood T cell repertoires in COVID-19. Profiled with immunoSEQ multiplex PCR; TCRdb holds only in-frame clones, not every one. The sample lists around 100,000 clones, 70% to 90% occurring once. Sequenced material: peripheral blood. These receptors all come from a man aged 50 or older with active or convalescent COVID-19.

CDR3 bases: TGCAGCGTTGAAGAGGGGGCCGGGGAGACCCAGTACTTC. Protein sequence: CSVEEGAGETQYF. The rearrangement joins TRBV29-1 to TRBJ2-5, with D maybe TRBD1 (6 bases). Trimming pared 0 bases from V and 5 bases from J, leaving 10 bases between. This CDR3 has 13 amino acids. Germline assignment: CDR1 SQVTM and CDR2 ANQGSEA.

This clone was recorded once. The J gene is TRBJ2-2, the V gene TRBV19; TRBD1 matches 7 bases. The CDR3 runs 16 residues. Germline V gives CDR1 LNHDA, CDR2 SQIVND (reference sequence). The junction had 7 bases not matched to a gene; V was cut back by 6 bases and J by 0 bases. The CDR3 region is CASRPDRAPNTGELFF. For the CDR3, the DNA is TGTGCCAGTAGACCCGACAGGGCCCCGAACACCGGGGAGCTGTTTTTT. Using reference TRBV19 and TRBJ2-2 for the parts outside the CDR3, the full variable domain is DGGITQSPKYLFRKEGQNVTLSCEQNLNHDAMYWYRQDPGQGLRLIYYSQIVNDFQKGDIAEGYSVSREKKESFPLTVTSAQKNPTAFYLCASRPDRAPNTGELFFGEGSRLTVL.

This rearrangement joins TRBV9 to TRBJ2-7; TRBD2 might be the D (6 bases). CDR3 length: 16 residues. The germline V and J ends were trimmed by 4 bases and 0 bases, with 17 bases remaining between them. Germline-derived CDR1 and CDR2 are SGDLS and YYNGEE. The CDR3 bases are TGTGCCAGCAGCCCCTTCCGGGACGGGAGCTCCTACGAGCAGTACTTC. Amino acids: CASSPFRDGSSYEQYF.

This chain connects TRBV19 to TRBJ1-5; TRBD1 might be the D (5 bases). Trimming took 2 bases from V and 5 from J, leaving 10 bases between them. The CDR3 consists of 14 residues. The germline CDR1 and CDR2 sequences are LNHDA and SQIVND (reference sequence). As DNA, the CDR3 is TGTGCCAGTAGTATAAGCGGAGGGGATCAGCCCCAGCATTTT. Its translation: CASSISGGDQPQHF.

This rearrangement joins TRBV6-1 to TRBJ2-7; TRBD2 might be the D (5 bases). Trimming removed 2 bases at V and 4 bases at J, with 9 bases between. The germline gives CDR1 MNHNS, CDR2 SASEGT. The CDR3 consists of 13 residues. CDR3: CASSERRFYEQYV. DNA for the CDR3: TGTGCCAGCAGTGAAAGGAGGTTTTACGAGCAGTACGTC.

V is TRBV5-1 and J is TRBJ2-7; 12 bases line up with TRBD1. CDR3 length equals 15 residues. Germline assignment: CDR1 SGHRS and CDR2 YFSETQ. Trimming took 4 bases from V and 4 from J; bases not matched to a gene: 6. The CDR3 DNA reads TGCGCCAGCAGCCAAGGGGACAGGGGGCGATACGAGCAGTACTTC. Its protein is CASSQGDRGRYEQYF.

The chain carries TRBV18 and TRBJ1-1, with D tentatively TRBD1 (5 bases). V gave up 3 bases and J gave up 1 base, with 12 bases separating them. Germline V gene sequence: CDR1 KGHSH, CDR2 LQKENI. CDR3 length equals 15 residues. The CDR3: CASSPQGRGNTEAFF. The DNA of the CDR3 is TGTGCCAGCTCACCCCAGGGTAGAGGGAACACTGAAGCTTTCTTT. The full variable domain, rest sourced from reference TRBV18 and TRBJ1-1, is NAGVMQNPRHLVRRRGQEARLRCSPMKGHSHVYWYRQLPEEGLKFMVYLQKENIIDESGMPKERFSAEFPKEGPSILRIQQVVRGDSAAYFCASSPQGRGNTEAFFGQGTRLTVV.

This clone was seen only a few times. The chain recombines TRBV28 with TRBJ2-4, with D perhaps matching TRBD1 (6 bases). Deletions cut 5 bases from V and 7 bases from J, with 9 bases between. The CDR3 has 12 amino acids. Germline V gene sequence: CDR1 MDHEN, CDR2 SYDVKM. Written as DNA, the CDR3 is TGTGCCAGCAGTCCAGGGGCGAACATTCAGTACTTC. Amino acids: CASSPGANIQYF.

This chain joins TRBV7-9 and TRBJ1-4; maybe TRBD1 (6 bases). This CDR3 contains 14 residues. V lost 2 bases and J lost 8, with 12 bases in between. CDR1 is SEHNR and CDR2 is FQNEAQ in the germline V gene (reference sequence). As DNA, the CDR3 is TGTGCCAGCAGCTTAACGGGGCAGGGGGAAAAACTGTTTTTT. It codes for CASSLTGQGEKLFF.

The V gene is TRBV12-3 or TRBV12-4, the J gene TRBJ2-5, with 7 bases matching TRBD1. The CDR3 has 13 residues. V lost 9 bases and J lost 3; bases outside the gene matches: 7. Here the CDR3 reads CASRETGKETQYF. The CDR3 region has the DNA TGTGCCAGTAGAGAGACAGGGAAAGAGACCCAGTACTTC.

This clone was detected once. This chain links TRBV5-4 with TRBJ2-7; a possible D gene is TRBD1 (7 bases). In germline, CDR1 is SGHNT, CDR2 YYREEE (reference sequence). Deletions cut 4 bases from V and 6 bases from J, with 14 bases between. The CDR3 has 13 residues. The CDR3 DNA follows: TGTGCCAGCAGCAAGGACAGGCGGGGCGAGCAGTACGTC. It specifies CASSKDRRGEQYV.

The chain uses TRBV5-1 and TRBJ2-5; D ambiguous. Germline-derived CDR1 and CDR2 are SGHRS and YFSETQ. V was trimmed by 2 bases and J by 2 bases, leaving 7 bases between them. The CDR3 extends over 13 amino acids. In DNA form, the CDR3 reads TGCGCCAGCAGCTTAGTAGTACAAGAGACCCAGTACTTC. Protein product: CASSLVVQETQYF.

V usage is TRBV4-1 and J usage is TRBJ2-3; the D gene is possibly TRBD2 (5 bases). This CDR3 spans 16 amino acids. V lost 0 bases and J lost 1, with 11 bases in between. Germline V CDR1 and CDR2: MGHRA, YSYEKL. CDR3 sequence: CASSQDERTGTDTQYF. DNA of the CDR3: TGCGCCAGCAGCCAAGATGAGCGGACCGGCACAGATACGCAGTATTTT.

J is TRBJ1-5 and V is TRBV28; D gene uncertain. CDR1 and CDR2 (germline): MDHEN, SYDVKM. The CDR3 extends over 14 amino acids. The V end was cut by 7 bases, the J end by 3 bases, with 13 bases between. This CDR3 is CASNPPDFNQPQHF. The CDR3 region has the DNA TGTGCCAGCAATCCTCCGGACTTCAATCAGCCCCAGCATTTT.

The V and J genes are TRBV30 and TRBJ1-2; D is ambiguous. Germline V gives CDR1 GTSNPN, CDR2 SVGIG (reference sequence). CDR3 length equals 12 residues. V was shortened by 2 bases and J by 2 bases, with 6 bases between the two germline ends. CDR3 protein: CAWSSGNYGYTF. The DNA of the CDR3 is TGTGCCTGGAGTTCGGGAAACTATGGCTACACCTTC.

The chain links TRBV10-1 to TRBJ1-1, with D perhaps matching TRBD1 (5 bases). V lost 3 bases and J 5 bases, leaving 10 bases between the germline ends. Germline CDR1 and CDR2: WNHNN and SYGVQD (reference sequence). CDR3 size: 13 residues. The CDR3 region is CASSESGETEAFF. DNA of the CDR3: TGCGCCAGCAGTGAATCGGGGGAAACTGAAGCTTTCTTT.

As for this clone: Relative to the germline gene, one junction end is altered; a read error may explain this. This chain connects TRBV28 to TRBJ2-6, with no clear D. Per the germline V gene, CDR1 is MDHEN and CDR2 is SYDVKM. The CDR3 is 13 residues long. The CDR3 loop reads CGVRSPGANVLTF. The DNA of the CDR3 is TGCGGAGTCCGGTCCCCTGGGGCCAACGTCCTGACTTTC.

This chain links TRBV7-9 with TRBJ1-1; 8 bases are shared with TRBD1. Germline V gene sequence: CDR1 SEHNR, CDR2 FQNEAQ (reference sequence). V gave up 5 bases and J gave up 4 bases; unmatched junction bases: 21. The CDR3 is made up of 19 amino acids. The CDR3 here is CASSLSSGQGGTIGTEAFF. The DNA for the CDR3 is TGTGCCAGCAGCCTTAGCTCCGGACAGGGTGGAACTATAGGCACTGAAGCTTTCTTT.

The chain carries TRBV28 and TRBJ1-2, with D possibly being TRBD1 (5 bases). Germline lookup yields CDR1 MDHEN and CDR2 SYDVKM. The CDR3 has 15 amino acids. V dropped 4 bases and J dropped 5 bases, with 17 bases sitting between them. CDR3 in amino acids: CASSSHGGLGYGYTF. DNA of the CDR3: TGTGCCAGCAGTTCCCACGGGGGACTAGGGTATGGCTACACCTTC.

This chain links TRBV28 with TRBJ2-1; no reliable D call. The CDR3 length is 15 residues. Trimming removed 2 bases from V and 5 bases from J, with 13 bases in between. Per the germline V gene, CDR1 is MDHEN and CDR2 is SYDVKM. CDR3 bases: TGTGCCAGCAGTTTACCGGGTCGTGGCCACAATGAGCAGTTCTTC. It specifies CASSLPGRGHNEQFF. Full variable domain (missing parts from reference TRBV28 and TRBJ2-1): DVKVTQSSRYLVKRTGEKVFLECVQDMDHENMFWYRQDPGLGLRLIYFSYDVKMKEKGDIPEGYSVSREKKERFSLILESASTNQTSMYLCASSLPGRGHNEQFFGPGTRLTVL.

The rearrangement uses TRBV10-1 and TRBJ1-1; 11 bases fit TRBD1. Germline values: CDR1 WNHNN, CDR2 SYGVQD (reference sequence). CDR3 length: 14 amino acids. The ends lost 4 bases at V and 4 bases at J; junction bases unmatched: 2. CDR3 sequence reads: CASSAGTGGTEAFF. The CDR3 nucleotides read TGCGCCAGCAGTGCCGGGACAGGGGGCACTGAAGCTTTCTTT.

V gene TRBV5-6 combines with J gene TRBJ1-4, with D possibly matching TRBD1 (6 bases). V was clipped by 3 bases and J by 0 bases, with 12 bases between them. Germline V CDR1 and CDR2: SGHDT, YYEEEE. The CDR3 spans 16 residues. The CDR3 coding sequence is TGTGCCAGCAGCTCTCCTTGGACAGCAACTAATGAAAAACTGTTTTTT. This gives the protein CASSSPWTATNEKLFF.

The gene calls are TRBV29-1 and TRBJ1-2, with 8 nucleotides matching TRBD1. Per the germline V gene, CDR1 is SQVTM and CDR2 is ANQGSEA. With 7 bases clipped from V and 4 bases from J, the junction kept 8 bases outside the gene matches. This CDR3 has 13 amino acids. The CDR3 DNA sequence: TGCAGCGCTAAGGGACAGGCGATCTATGGCTACACCTTC. Protein product: CSAKGQAIYGYTF.

This chain connects TRBV18 to TRBJ1-2; D call uncertain. Deletions cut 0 bases from V and 4 bases from J, with 12 bases between. There are 15 residues in the CDR3. In germline, CDR1 is KGHSH, CDR2 LQKENI. As DNA, the CDR3 is TGTGCCAGCTCACCACCGGTCCAGCCGGGCTATGGCTACACCTTC. It codes for CASSPPVQPGYGYTF. The variable domain in full, with the rest retrieved from reference TRBV18 and TRBJ1-2, is NAGVMQNPRHLVRRRGQEARLRCSPMKGHSHVYWYRQLPEEGLKFMVYLQKENIIDESGMPKERFSAEFPKEGPSILRIQQVVRGDSAAYFCASSPPVQPGYGYTFGSGTRLTVV.

This chain joins TRBV2 and TRBJ2-5; TRBD1 might be the D (5 bases). V gave up 4 bases and J gave up 7 bases, with 19 bases separating them. CDR1 is SNHLY and CDR2 is FYNNEI in the germline V gene. This CDR3 has 15 amino acids. The CDR3 DNA follows: TGTGCCAGCAGTGCAAGGGGAACTGGGAAAGGGACCCAGTACTTC. Its translation is CASSARGTGKGTQYF.

The rearrangement links TRBV7-7 to TRBJ2-5; TRBD2 might be the D (5 bases). This CDR3 has 16 amino acids. Trimming cost V 1 base and J 5 bases, with 17 bases left between them. Per the germline V gene, CDR1 is SSHAT and CDR2 is FNYEAQ (reference sequence). CDR3 protein: CASSLEGQAGGETQYF. CDR3 sequence (DNA): TGTGCCAGCAGCTTAGAAGGGCAGGCGGGCGGGGAGACCCAGTACTTC. Combining the CDR3 with reference TRBV7-7 and TRBJ2-5 gives the whole variable domain GAGVSQSPRYKVTKRGQDVTLRCDPISSHATLYWYQQALGQGPEFLTYFNYEAQPDKSGLPSDRFSAERPEGSISTLTIQRTEQRDSAMYRCASSLEGQAGGETQYFGPGTRLLVL.